This is a list of T cell receptor beta chains from one sample in a study of T cell responses to AZD1222 COVID-19 vaccine. The data were produced by immunoSEQ multiplex PCR, yet TCRdb's version contains in-frame clones alone and is incomplete. The data show about 130,000 clones, more than 80% seen once. The sample here was peripheral blood, taken 28 days after the second AZD1222 dose. The receptor source for this set is an adult who received the AZD1222 COVID-19 vaccine. The CDR3 runs from the conserved cysteine through the conserved F or W. The D gene is left open where the match is weak. Size tells how often a clone was seen (once, few, many) or the class of an expanded clone, and some rows leave it out.

V	J	D	size	DNA	CDR3
TRBV28	TRBJ2-7	TRBD1	NA	TGTGCCAGCAGTGAGGGACAGACCCACTACGAGCAGTACTTC	CASSEGQTHYEQYF
TRBV6-6	TRBJ1-2	NA	NA	TGTGCCAGCAGTTACTCGAGTAGCGAAGGTGGCTACACCTTC	CASSYSSSEGGYTF
TRBV28	TRBJ2-5	NA	NA	TGTGCCAGCAGTTTTCGAGAGACCCAGTACTTC	CASSFRETQYF
TRBV2	TRBJ1-5	NA	few	TGTGCCAGCAGTGGACAGCTGAATCAGCCCCAGCATTTT	CASSGQLNQPQHF
TRBV9	TRBJ1-1	NA	few	TGTGCCAGCAGCGCCTCGACAGGTTACACTGAAGCTTTCTTT	CASSASTGYTEAFF
TRBV5-6	TRBJ2-7	NA	NA	TGTGCCAGCAGCTTGTCCACCTACGAGCAGTACTTC	CASSLSTYEQYF
TRBV4-2	TRBJ1-5	NA	NA	TGTGCCAGCAGCCGACTCCAGGGGAATAGCAATCAGCCCCAGCATTTT	CASSRLQGNSNQPQHF
TRBV7-9	TRBJ2-3	NA	NA	TGTGCCAGCAGTTCGGGACTCCGGAAAGGAGATACGCAGTATTTT	CASSSGLRKGDTQYF
TRBV25-1	TRBJ1-1	NA	NA	TGTGCCAGCAGGAGAAACAGGGTGAACACTGAAGCTTTCTTT	CASRRNRVNTEAFF
TRBV7-2	TRBJ2-1	NA	NA	TGTGCCAGCAGCTTAGACAGCCGGGGAGAAAAGCAGTTCTTC	CASSLDSRGEKQFF
TRBV11-3	TRBJ1-3	TRBD1	NA	TGTGCCAGCAGCTTAGTACTTATCGGCAGGGGGCGAGGAAACACCATATATTTT	CASSLVLIGRGRGNTIYF
TRBV13	TRBJ2-5	TRBD2	NA	TGTGCCAGCAGCCCACCTTGGGGGGGAAGAGAGACCCAGTACTTC	CASSPPWGGRETQYF
TRBV7-2	TRBJ2-2	NA	few	TGTGCCAGCTCCACTAGGTGGGCCGGGGAGCTGTTTTTT	CASSTRWAGELFF
TRBV28	TRBJ1-3	NA	NA	TGTGCCAGTAGTAGACCCTCTGGAAACACCATATATTTT	CASSRPSGNTIYF
TRBV4-1	TRBJ1-2	TRBD1	NA	TGCGCCAGCAGCCAAAACCCCGGGACAGGGGTTGTATATGGCTACACCTTC	CASSQNPGTGVVYGYTF
TRBV5-8	TRBJ2-7	NA	NA	TGTGCCAGCAGCTTGGCAGGGAGGAGCTCCTACGAGCAGTACTTC	CASSLAGRSSYEQYF
TRBV30	TRBJ2-1	TRBD2	NA	TGTGCCTGGAGTGGGTTCGGACTAGCGGGAGCCCCTCCCTACAATGAGCAGTTCTTC	CAWSGFGLAGAPPYNEQFF
TRBV6-5	TRBJ1-5	TRBD1	NA	TGTGCCAGCAGTCCGGGACAGGCCTTCAGACAGCCCCAGCATTTT	CASSPGQAFRQPQHF
TRBV28	TRBJ1-3	NA	NA	TGTGCCAGCAGTTTGGGGGGATCTGGAAACACCATATATTTT	CASSLGGSGNTIYF
TRBV10-3	TRBJ2-1	NA	NA	TGTGCCAGCGCAACTAGCCCCAGTGAGCAGTTCTTC	CASATSPSEQFF
TRBV7-2	TRBJ2-3	TRBD2	NA	TGTGCCAGCAGCCACGCACTAGCGGGGGCCGGGGGAGATACGCAGTATTTT	CASSHALAGAGGDTQYF
TRBV6-4	TRBJ1-1	NA	NA	TGTGCCAGCAGTGCGAGACCGAACACTGAAGCTTTCTTT	CASSARPNTEAFF
TRBV5-1	TRBJ2-3	NA	NA	TGCGCCAGCAGCCAGGGACGCAGCACAGATACGCAGTATTTT	CASSQGRSTDTQYF
TRBV28	TRBJ2-1	NA	NA	TGTGCCAGCAGTTTGAGGGACGCGCAGTTCTTC	CASSLRDAQFF
TRBV18	TRBJ1-2	NA	NA	TGTGCCAGCTCACCACCCTCGGCGGTCGGCTACACCTTC	CASSPPSAVGYTF
TRBV5-4	TRBJ1-2	TRBD1	few	TGTGCCAGCAGCTTGGGTCAACAGGGGGCTGGCTACACCTTC	CASSLGQQGAGYTF
TRBV2	TRBJ2-3	NA	once	TGTGCCAGCAGTCCTCGGACGGGGGGCACAGATACGCAGTATTTT	CASSPRTGGTDTQYF
TRBV5-3	TRBJ2-5	NA	few	TGTGCCAGAAGCGCGGTCCCCTCTCAGAGGAGGGGTAAAGAGACCCAGTACTTC	CARSAVPSQRRGKETQYF
TRBV6-5	TRBJ1-2	NA	NA	TGTGCCAGCAGTTCCCTGGACAGCTGGAACTATGGCTACACCTTC	CASSSLDSWNYGYTF
TRBV20-1	TRBJ1-2	NA	NA	TGCAGTGCTAAGAGTCGGCAAGGCTACACCTTC	CSAKSRQGYTF
TRBV7-2	TRBJ1-4	NA	once	TGTGCCAGCAGCTTTCTCTCTTCGGGGCGCGGAGAAAAACTGTTTTTT	CASSFLSSGRGEKLFF
TRBV3-1/TRBV3-2	TRBJ2-5	TRBD2	NA	TGTGCCAGCAGCCTGAGCGGGGGGGGAGAGACCCAGTACTTC	CASSLSGGGETQYF
TRBV5-1	TRBJ2-1	TRBD2	NA	TGCGCCAGCAGCACGACTAGCGGGGTACACAATGAGCAGTTCTTC	CASSTTSGVHNEQFF